This is a list of T cell receptor beta chains from one sample in a study of cytomegalovirus exposure and HLA in healthy donors. TCRdb's table, derived via immunoSEQ multiplex PCR, lists solely in-frame clones and lacks some. The data show about 120,000 clones, roughly 90% seen once. Sequenced: PBMCs. These TCRs come from a woman in her thirties in good health and CMV-seropositive. Each CDR3 is given with its conserved first and last residue. Each record gives: J gene, V gene, D gene, clone size, CDR3 DNA, CDR3 protein. A D gene is named only where the DNA matches it firmly. Expanded clones are given a class, and other clones once, few, many or no size at all.

>TRBJ1-1|TRBV6-5|NA|NA
TGTGCCAGCAGTTCTAGGGGGAACACTGAAGCTTTCTTT
CASSSRGNTEAFF
>TRBJ2-7|TRBV7-2|TRBD2|NA
TGTGCCAGCAGCGCGAGGGACTACCTTACCTACGAGCAGTACTTC
CASSARDYLTYEQYF
>TRBJ1-1|TRBV19|TRBD1|NA
TGTGCCAGTAGTTCAAAGACAGGGTTTGGGGACACTGAAGCTTTCTTT
CASSSKTGFGDTEAFF
>TRBJ2-1|TRBV7-9|NA|NA
TGTGCCAGCAGCCTAGGACTCTACAATGAGCAGTTCTTC
CASSLGLYNEQFF
>TRBJ1-1|TRBV7-6|TRBD1|NA
TGTGCCAGCAGCTTAGAGGGGGCGGAGGACACTGAAGCTTTCTTT
CASSLEGAEDTEAFF
>TRBJ1-2|TRBV9|NA|NA
TGTGCCAGCAGCGTAGGGGGCAGGGTTGATGGTGGCTACACCTTC
CASSVGGRVDGGYTF
>TRBJ2-7|TRBV7-2|NA|NA
TGTGCCAGCAGCTTAGACAGGGTAATATTTAAGTGTCCTGGGCAGTACTTC
CASSLDRVIFKCPGQYF
>TRBJ2-1|TRBV4-3|NA|NA
TGCGCCAGCAGCAACGGGGCGGGGAACCAATACAATGAGCAGTTCTTC
CASSNGAGNQYNEQFF
>TRBJ2-7|TRBV11-2|NA|NA
TGTGCCAGCAGCCCAAGCGGGTCCAGCTCCTACGAGCAGTACTTC
CASSPSGSSSYEQYF
>TRBJ2-7|TRBV5-1|NA|once
TGCGCCAGCAGCCCGGACGCGGGGCGCGTATACGAGCAGTACTTC
CASSPDAGRVYEQYF
>TRBJ2-7|TRBV7-6|TRBD2|once
TGTGCCAGCAGCCAACTAGCGGGGGTCTACTACGAGCAGTACTTC
CASSQLAGVYYEQYF
>TRBJ1-2|TRBV4-3|TRBD1|NA
TGCGCCAGCAGCCAGATGGAGGGGGCCGGTGGCTACACCTTC
CASSQMEGAGGYTF
>TRBJ2-3|TRBV4-3|TRBD2|NA
TGCGCCAGCAGCCAAGATTCGACTAGCCTCACAGATACGCAGTATTTT
CASSQDSTSLTDTQYF
>TRBJ2-2|TRBV6-5|TRBD1|NA
TGTGCCAGCAGTTTTACAGGGGGCCGCACCGGGGAGCTGTTTTTT
CASSFTGGRTGELFF
>TRBJ2-7|TRBV29-1|NA|NA
TGCAGCGTTCAGGGCCAGGGCGAGCAGTACTTC
CSVQGQGEQYF
>TRBJ2-1|TRBV15|TRBD1|NA
TGTGCCACCAGCACTACCAGGGGGCGGGTTGAGCAGTTCTTC
CATSTTRGRVEQFF
>TRBJ2-7|TRBV18|NA|NA
TGTGCCAGCTCACCACTGCCGGGTTACCCCTACGAGCAGTACTTC
CASSPLPGYPYEQYF
>TRBJ2-1|TRBV5-1|TRBD2|NA
TGCGCCAGCAGCTCCTCCCCTAGCGGGGCCTACAATGAGCAGTTCTTC
CASSSSPSGAYNEQFF
>TRBJ2-1|TRBV30|NA|few
TGTGCCTGGAGCGGGAGATACGATGAGCAGTTCTTC
CAWSGRYDEQFF
>TRBJ1-4|TRBV14|NA|once
TGTGCCAGCAGCCAAGATGCGTATGAAAAACTGTTTTTT
CASSQDAYEKLFF
>TRBJ1-3|TRBV6-1|TRBD1|once
TGTGCCAGCAGGCCGACAGGGGGTGGAAACACCATATATTTT
CASRPTGGGNTIYF
>TRBJ2-3|TRBV29-1|TRBD1|NA
TGCAGCGTTGTAAGGGACAGACAAATTTTT
CSVVRDRQIF
>TRBJ2-1|TRBV5-1|TRBD2|NA
TGCGCCAGCTGCGAATCGGGGGGTCCGGGCAATGAGCAGTTCTTC
CASCESGGPGNEQFF
>TRBJ2-1|TRBV4-2|TRBD2|NA
TGTGCCAGCAGCCAAGCGGCAGGACTAGCGGACAATGAGCAGTTCTTC
CASSQAAGLADNEQFF
>TRBJ2-7|TRBV11-2|NA|NA
TGTGCCAGCAGCTCCGTCCGGGCGGGAACCTACGAGCAGTACTTC
CASSSVRAGTYEQYF
>TRBJ2-7|TRBV25-1|TRBD1|NA
TGTGCCAGCTCCGGACAGGGGTCCTACGAGCAGTACTTC
CASSGQGSYEQYF
>TRBJ1-2|TRBV4-1|TRBD1|NA
TGCGCCAGCAGCCGACAGGGCCCGCTCTATGGCTACACCTTC
CASSRQGPLYGYTF